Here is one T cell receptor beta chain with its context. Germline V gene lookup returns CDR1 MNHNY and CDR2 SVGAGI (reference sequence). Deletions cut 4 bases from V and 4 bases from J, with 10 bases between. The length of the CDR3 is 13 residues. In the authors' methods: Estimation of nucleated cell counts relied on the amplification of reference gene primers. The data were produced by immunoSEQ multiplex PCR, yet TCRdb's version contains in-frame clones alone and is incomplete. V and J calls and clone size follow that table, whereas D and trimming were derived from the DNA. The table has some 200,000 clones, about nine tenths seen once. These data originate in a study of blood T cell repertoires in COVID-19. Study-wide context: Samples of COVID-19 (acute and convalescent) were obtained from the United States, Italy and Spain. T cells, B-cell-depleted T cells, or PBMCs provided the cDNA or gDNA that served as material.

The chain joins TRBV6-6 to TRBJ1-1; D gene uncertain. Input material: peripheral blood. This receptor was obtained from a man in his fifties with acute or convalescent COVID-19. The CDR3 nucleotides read TGTGCCAGCAGTTCGCCGGGTTCCACTGAAGCTTTCTTT. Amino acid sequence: CASSSPGSTEAFF.